The T cell receptor beta chain under discussion was sequenced for a study of T cells in Graves' hyperthyroidism and ophthalmopathy. Whole-study findings and limits: Onset of ophthalmopathy came a median around 6.5 months after the model predicted it. Most clonotypes expanded in the thyroid (above 0.001) were also present in blood.

This clonotype was recorded at least ten times. Its antigen is as yet unknown. It was RNA transcripts that yielded the amplified TCR beta CDR3 regions. HTBI primers were used for first-round RT-PCR of the TCR CDR3. Each CDR3 protein is one row after TCRdb ran MiXCR on the multiplex PCR reads. The sample lists fewer than 200,000 distinct CDR3 sequences; over 15% were seen once. This CDR3 region has 14 residues. Germline V gene lookup returns CDR1 MNHNS and CDR2 SASEGT. Trimming took off 5 bases at V and 8 bases at J, with 16 bases between the two ends. A patient was excluded if there was uncontrolled infection, other autoimmune disease, pregnancy or lactation.

The source of this sequence is a woman aged 45 to 65 with Graves' hyperthyroidism. What was sequenced was blood. This chain uses TRBV6-1 with TRBJ2-1; D gene uncertain. CDR3 in amino acids: CASSPRVNTDEQFF. CDR3 bases: TGTGCCAGCAGTCCCCGGGTCAATACAGATGAGCAGTTCTTC.